Listed below are T cell receptor beta chains from one sample, sequenced in a study of long-term antiretroviral therapy in people with HIV. Produced via immunoSEQ multiplex PCR; TCRdb's table is partial and in-frame only. The data show more than 20,000 clones, roughly three quarters seen once. Here the sequenced sample was unsorted PBMCs, taken about 1.8 years before starting antiretroviral therapy. The receptors stem from a woman in her thirties or forties with HIV. Both conserved end residues are part of each CDR3. A D gene is named only where the DNA matches it firmly. Clone size is not always given. Where it is, it says once, few, many or a class for expanded clones.

clone size: .; D gene: .; J gene: TRBJ2-7; V gene: TRBV6-5; CDR3 DNA: TGTGCCAGCAGTTATGCGACGGACTCCTACGAGCAGTACTTC; CDR3 protein: CASSYATDSYEQYF
clone size: once; D gene: .; J gene: TRBJ1-1; V gene: TRBV19; CDR3 DNA: TGTGCCAGCACAGAGGGAAACACTGAAGCTTTCTTT; CDR3 protein: CASTEGNTEAFF
clone size: few; D gene: TRBD1; J gene: TRBJ2-7; V gene: TRBV4-3; CDR3 DNA: TGCGCCAGCAGCCAAGGAACAGGGGGTGCCTACTACGAGCAGTACTTC; CDR3 protein: CASSQGTGGAYYEQYF
clone size: .; D gene: .; J gene: TRBJ1-2; V gene: TRBV30; CDR3 DNA: TGTGCCTGGAGTGTGGACAGTTCTAACTATGGCTACACCTTC; CDR3 protein: CAWSVDSSNYGYTF
clone size: few; D gene: .; J gene: TRBJ1-4; V gene: TRBV2; CDR3 DNA: TGTGCCAGCAGTGAAGCGAGGAGTACGGGTAATGAAAAACTGTTTTTT; CDR3 protein: CASSEARSTGNEKLFF
clone size: .; D gene: .; J gene: TRBJ2-1; V gene: TRBV7-9; CDR3 DNA: TGTGCCAGCAGTCTGGGGGAGACTACGAAGTTCTTC; CDR3 protein: CASSLGETTKFF
clone size: .; D gene: .; J gene: TRBJ1-6; V gene: TRBV5-1; CDR3 DNA: TGCGCCAGCAGCTTAGAGGGAAAGTCTCCCCTCCACTTT; CDR3 protein: CASSLEGKSPLHF
clone size: .; D gene: .; J gene: TRBJ2-1; V gene: TRBV6-5; CDR3 DNA: TGTGCCAGCAGTTACTCCACAGGGATGAATGAGCAGTTCTTC; CDR3 protein: CASSYSTGMNEQFF
clone size: .; D gene: .; J gene: TRBJ1-2; V gene: TRBV18; CDR3 DNA: TGTGCCAGCTCACCAGCGGGAGAACCTAACTATGGCTACACCTTC; CDR3 protein: CASSPAGEPNYGYTF
clone size: once; D gene: .; J gene: TRBJ1-1; V gene: TRBV5-4; CDR3 DNA: TGTGCCAGCAGCACCCCGGGCTTCGGCGCAACTGAAGCTTTCTTT; CDR3 protein: CASSTPGFGATEAFF
clone size: .; D gene: TRBD2; J gene: TRBJ2-3; V gene: TRBV10-1; CDR3 DNA: TGCGCCAGCAGTGGAAGTAGCGGGCCCGATACGCAGTATTTT; CDR3 protein: CASSGSSGPDTQYF
clone size: .; D gene: .; J gene: TRBJ2-7; V gene: TRBV19; CDR3 DNA: TGTGCCAGTAGTATAGTCGGTAGCGGAGACTACGAGCAGTACTTC; CDR3 protein: CASSIVGSGDYEQYF
clone size: medium-sized; D gene: .; J gene: TRBJ2-2; V gene: TRBV7-2; CDR3 DNA: TGTGCCAGCAGCCCTTGGGTCCCGAACACCGGGGAGCTGTTTTTT; CDR3 protein: CASSPWVPNTGELFF
clone size: .; D gene: TRBD1; J gene: TRBJ2-7; V gene: TRBV23-1; CDR3 DNA: TGCGCCAGCAGTCATTATACCGGGACAGGGGGCTACGAGCAGTACTTC; CDR3 protein: CASSHYTGTGGYEQYF
clone size: .; D gene: TRBD1; J gene: TRBJ1-4; V gene: TRBV7-9; CDR3 DNA: TGTGCCAGCAGCCCGAACAGGGGTCCTAATGAAAAACTGTTTTTT; CDR3 protein: CASSPNRGPNEKLFF
clone size: .; D gene: TRBD2; J gene: TRBJ2-1; V gene: TRBV7-2; CDR3 DNA: TGTGCCAGCAGCTCTAGCGGGGGATCGGTTGAGCAGTTCTTC; CDR3 protein: CASSSSGGSVEQFF
clone size: .; D gene: .; J gene: TRBJ1-4; V gene: TRBV5-6; CDR3 DNA: TGTGCCAGCAGCCTGGCGGTGCGGGGGAAGGAAAAACTGTTTTTT; CDR3 protein: CASSLAVRGKEKLFF
clone size: .; D gene: .; J gene: TRBJ1-1; V gene: TRBV6-5; CDR3 DNA: TGTGCCAGCAGACCCCCCGGGGGAAGGCCTGAAGCTTTCTTT; CDR3 protein: CASRPPGGRPEAFF
clone size: .; D gene: .; J gene: TRBJ1-2; V gene: TRBV7-2; CDR3 DNA: TGTGCCAGCAGCTTGGACTCAGGAGGGGGTGGTGGCTACACCTTC; CDR3 protein: CASSLDSGGGGGYTF
clone size: few; D gene: TRBD1; J gene: TRBJ1-2; V gene: TRBV19; CDR3 DNA: TGTGCCAGTACCTCAACGACAGGGCGACGCGGCTACACCTTC; CDR3 protein: CASTSTTGRRGYTF
clone size: .; D gene: TRBD1; J gene: TRBJ1-1; V gene: TRBV5-1; CDR3 DNA: TGCGCCAGCAGCTTGGAGGGGGCCTCTGAAGCTTTCTTT; CDR3 protein: CASSLEGASEAFF
clone size: .; D gene: .; J gene: TRBJ1-1; V gene: TRBV11-3; CDR3 DNA: TGTGCCAGCAGCCACCGGACAGTTGGTCAGGGCGGTACTGAAGCTTTCTTT; CDR3 protein: CASSHRTVGQGGTEAFF
clone size: .; D gene: .; J gene: TRBJ2-5; V gene: TRBV12-5; CDR3 DNA: TGTGCTAGTGGTTTAGGGTGGCGAGAGACCCAGTACTTC; CDR3 protein: CASGLGWRETQYF
clone size: .; D gene: .; J gene: TRBJ2-2; V gene: TRBV6-6; CDR3 DNA: TGTGCCAGCAGGGTTAACGCCGGGGAGCTGTTTTTT; CDR3 protein: CASRVNAGELFF
clone size: .; D gene: .; J gene: TRBJ2-5; V gene: TRBV27; CDR3 DNA: TGTGCCAGCAGTTCGCAAGAGACCCAGTACTTC; CDR3 protein: CASSSQETQYF
clone size: .; D gene: .; J gene: TRBJ2-1; V gene: TRBV21-1; CDR3 DNA: TGTGCCAGCACCGTCGACACCGGACAGTTTGCCGGTGAGCAGTTCTTC; CDR3 protein: CASTVDTGQFAGEQFF
clone size: .; D gene: .; J gene: TRBJ2-3; V gene: TRBV2; CDR3 DNA: TGTGCCAGCAGTCTGGCTGATGTAAATACGCAGTATTTT; CDR3 protein: CASSLADVNTQYF
clone size: .; D gene: .; J gene: TRBJ2-3; V gene: TRBV10-2; CDR3 DNA: TGCGCCAGCAGTCAGACGGCAGATACGCAGTATTTT; CDR3 protein: CASSQTADTQYF
clone size: .; D gene: .; J gene: TRBJ2-1; V gene: TRBV21-1; CDR3 DNA: TGTGCCAGCAGCAGTAAGCGGGAGGGCCTCGACAATGAGCAGTTCTTC; CDR3 protein: CASSSKREGLDNEQFF
clone size: .; D gene: TRBD1; J gene: TRBJ1-1; V gene: TRBV5-1; CDR3 DNA: TGCGCCAGCAGCTGGTCTTTAGGGGGCGGGCGGGCTTTCTTT; CDR3 protein: CASSWSLGGGRAFF
clone size: .; D gene: .; J gene: TRBJ1-2; V gene: TRBV6-5; CDR3 DNA: TGTGCCAGCAGTTACTACTTTGGAGATGGCTACACCTTC; CDR3 protein: CASSYYFGDGYTF
clone size: .; D gene: .; J gene: TRBJ1-1; V gene: TRBV29-1; CDR3 DNA: TGCAGCGTTCCGGGACGGATGAACACTGAAGCTTTCTTT; CDR3 protein: CSVPGRMNTEAFF
clone size: .; D gene: .; J gene: TRBJ1-3; V gene: TRBV11-2; CDR3 DNA: TGTGCCAGCAGCCTTGGGCGGAGGTCTGGAAACACCATATATTTT; CDR3 protein: CASSLGRRSGNTIYF
clone size: .; D gene: .; J gene: TRBJ2-7; V gene: TRBV5-4; CDR3 DNA: TGTGCCAGCAGCTTGGACAGGGACTTTGGCGAGCAGTACTTC; CDR3 protein: CASSLDRDFGEQYF
clone size: .; D gene: TRBD1; J gene: TRBJ2-5; V gene: TRBV5-4; CDR3 DNA: TGTGCCAGCAGCTCTGGACAGGGGAGGGAGACCCAGTACTTC; CDR3 protein: CASSSGQGRETQYF
clone size: .; D gene: .; J gene: TRBJ2-6; V gene: TRBV21-1; CDR3 DNA: TGTGCCAGCAGCCCTACGGGCAGCGCTCCGATCTCTGGGGCCAACGTCCTGACTTTC; CDR3 protein: CASSPTGSAPISGANVLTF
clone size: few; D gene: .; J gene: TRBJ1-1; V gene: TRBV5-4; CDR3 DNA: TGTGCCAGCAGCTTCTTAGGGGCATTGAACACTGAAGCTTTCTTT; CDR3 protein: CASSFLGALNTEAFF
clone size: .; D gene: .; J gene: TRBJ1-3; V gene: TRBV14; CDR3 DNA: TGTGCCAGCAGCCAAACCCTGGCGGGAGGAAACACCATATATTTT; CDR3 protein: CASSQTLAGGNTIYF
clone size: .; D gene: TRBD1; J gene: TRBJ1-5; V gene: TRBV6-1; CDR3 DNA: TGTGCCAGCAGTGAAGCTCTGGGACAGGTTGGCAATCAGCCCCAGCATTTT; CDR3 protein: CASSEALGQVGNQPQHF
clone size: .; D gene: .; J gene: TRBJ2-3; V gene: TRBV7-9; CDR3 DNA: TGTGCCAGCAGCTTCACAGGGAAGGGAACAGATACGCAGTATTTT; CDR3 protein: CASSFTGKGTDTQYF
clone size: .; D gene: TRBD2; J gene: TRBJ2-1; V gene: TRBV5-4; CDR3 DNA: TGTGCCAGCAGCTTGGAGACTAGCGGGAGAAGCTATGAGCAGTTCTTC; CDR3 protein: CASSLETSGRSYEQFF
clone size: .; D gene: TRBD1; J gene: TRBJ2-1; V gene: TRBV15; CDR3 DNA: TGTGCCACCAGAGGGGGGACAGGTCTCAATGAGCAGTTCTTC; CDR3 protein: CATRGGTGLNEQFF
clone size: medium-sized; D gene: TRBD1; J gene: TRBJ2-3; V gene: TRBV27; CDR3 DNA: TGTGCCAGCAGTCAAACAGGGGGTCGGAGCACAGATACGCAGTATTTT; CDR3 protein: CASSQTGGRSTDTQYF
clone size: .; D gene: .; J gene: TRBJ1-6; V gene: TRBV11-2; CDR3 DNA: TGTGCCAGCAGCGAATTCGTGAGCTCCTATAATTCACCCCTCCACTTT; CDR3 protein: CASSEFVSSYNSPLHF
clone size: few; D gene: TRBD1; J gene: TRBJ2-7; V gene: TRBV4-3; CDR3 DNA: TGCGCCAGCAGCCAAGATTGGGGACAGCCCTACGAGCAGTACTTC; CDR3 protein: CASSQDWGQPYEQYF
clone size: .; D gene: TRBD2; J gene: TRBJ2-7; V gene: TRBV6-6; CDR3 DNA: TGTGCCAGCGAGGGTAGCGGGAGCTACGAGCAGTACTTC; CDR3 protein: CASEGSGSYEQYF
clone size: .; D gene: .; J gene: TRBJ1-1; V gene: TRBV6-1; CDR3 DNA: TGTGCCAGCAGCCCGGTAGTGGGAGGGAACACTGAAGCTTTCTTT; CDR3 protein: CASSPVVGGNTEAFF